This T cell receptor (beta chain) was sequenced in a study of monozygotic twins with cystic fibrosis. The trim removed 4 bases at V and 0 bases at J, leaving 4 bases unmatched. Germline CDR1 and CDR2: MNHNS and SASEGT. This CDR3 comprises 18 residues. A note on this clone: Its antigen is unidentified.

The data were produced by immunoSEQ multiplex PCR, yet TCRdb's version contains in-frame clones alone and is incomplete. The top ten hold around 0.78% of the sample, which has 30,000 to 40,000 clones, just over 65% seen once. General study results and limits: Low clonality (median about 0.0095) suggested a mostly naive repertoire.

The J gene is TRBJ2-6, the V gene TRBV6-1; 12 bases match TRBD2. The clonotype comes from a girl aged 10-17 years with cystic fibrosis. The sequenced material came from blood. CDR3 coding DNA: TGTGCCAGCAGTGGACTAGCGGGAGTCCTCTCTGGGGCCAACGTCCTGACTTTC. Translated: CASSGLAGVLSGANVLTF.